A selection of T cell receptor beta chains follows, all from one sample in a study of blood T cell repertoires in COVID-19. TCRdb's table, derived via immunoSEQ multiplex PCR, lists solely in-frame clones and lacks some. Of around 180,000 clones listed, about four fifths are singletons. The source material was peripheral blood. The receptors come from a human donor in a cohort sampled during active COVID-19. Both conserved end residues are part of each CDR3. D genes are given only for firm matches. Size is omitted from some rows. Given values are once, few, many or a class for expanded clones.

d_call clone_size j_call v_call cdr3_nt cdr3_aa
NA once TRBJ1-4 TRBV5-4 TGTGCCAGCAGCTTGGCAGGGTTTGAAGAAAAACTGTTTTTT CASSLAGFEEKLFF
NA NA TRBJ1-5 TRBV16 TGTGCCAGCAGCCGCGGGGGAGGAAATCAGCCCCAGCATTTT CASSRGGGNQPQHF
NA NA TRBJ2-3 TRBV7-3 TGTGCCAGCAGCCCCCGCCAGGGAATCTCAGATACGCAGTATTTT CASSPRQGISDTQYF
TRBD1 NA TRBJ2-7 TRBV5-4 TGTGCCAGCAGCGGCAAAACAGGGGGCGCTCATTACGAGCAGTACTTC CASSGKTGGAHYEQYF
NA NA TRBJ2-3 TRBV9 TGTGCCAGCAGCGTAGAGGAGATCACAGATACGCAGTATTTT CASSVEEITDTQYF
NA NA TRBJ1-4 TRBV7-9 TGTGCCAGCAGCTTAACTGTCCAGGCGGGTAATGAAAAACTGTTTTTT CASSLTVQAGNEKLFF
TRBD2 NA TRBJ2-1 TRBV19 TGTGCCAGCGGGGGGTGGTCGGGGTCCTACAATGAGCAGTTCTTC CASGGWSGSYNEQFF
NA NA TRBJ1-2 TRBV7-3 TGTGCCAGCAGCTTATCGTTAAGGGAGGGCTACACCTTC CASSLSLREGYTF
TRBD1 NA TRBJ1-1 TRBV7-9 TGTGCCAGCAGTGACGACAGGGGGGAAACGGAAGCTTTCTTT CASSDDRGETEAFF
NA NA TRBJ2-6 TRBV18 TGTGCCAGCTCACCCCTAACCGGGACACAAGAAAGTTCTGGGGCCAACGTCCTGACTTTC CASSPLTGTQESSGANVLTF
TRBD1 NA TRBJ1-6 TRBV2 TGTGCCAGCGGACAGGAGAGCTCCTATAATTCACCCCTCCACTTT CASGQESSYNSPLHF
NA NA TRBJ1-4 TRBV14 TGTGCCAGCAGCCAAGACTCAACTAGGAATGAAAAACTGTTTTTT CASSQDSTRNEKLFF
TRBD1 NA TRBJ2-7 TRBV7-9 TGTGCCAGCAGCTTAATAGAGGGGGCCGCGTACGAGCAGTACTTC CASSLIEGAAYEQYF
TRBD1 NA TRBJ1-2 TRBV6-5 TGTGCCAGCAGCGAGCCGGGACAGGGGGCGGATGGCTACACCTTC CASSEPGQGADGYTF
NA NA TRBJ2-7 TRBV6-5 TGTGCCAGCACCGCTCGAGAGGAGAGCTCCTACGAGCAGTACTTC CASTAREESSYEQYF
NA NA TRBJ1-2 TRBV6-5 TGTGCCAGCAGCTATACAGGGTCTGGCTACACCTTC CASSYTGSGYTF
NA NA TRBJ1-6 TRBV4-1 TGCGCCAGCAGCGGGGTTGGGAGACGGGATAATTCACCCCTCCACTTT CASSGVGRRDNSPLHF
NA NA TRBJ1-6 TRBV6-5 TGTGCCAGCAGTTACTCCTCCCATTCACCCCTCCACTTT CASSYSSHSPLHF
NA NA TRBJ2-5 TRBV21-1 TGTGCCAGCAGCTCCCCCCCGGGCCTAGCGGGGGGCTACCAAGAGACCCAGTACTTC CASSSPPGLAGGYQETQYF
TRBD1 NA TRBJ2-3 TRBV5-4 TGTGCCAGCAGCCAAGGACAGGGCACAGATACGCAGTATTTT CASSQGQGTDTQYF
TRBD1 NA TRBJ2-4 TRBV19 TGTGCCAGTAGTCTCAACAAGGGGGCGCGGGCCAAAAACATTCAGTACTTC CASSLNKGARAKNIQYF
NA NA TRBJ2-7 TRBV30 TGTGCCATCAGTGGGCTCTACGAGCAGTACTTC CAISGLYEQYF
NA once TRBJ1-1 TRBV29-1 TGCAGCACTGAAAAAGGGGACACTGAAGCTTTCTTT CSTEKGDTEAFF
TRBD1 once TRBJ1-6 TRBV27 TGTGCCAGCAGTTGGGACAGTGGGAGGTCACCCCTCCACTTT CASSWDSGRSPLHF
TRBD1 NA TRBJ2-3 TRBV4-1 TGCGCCAGCAGCCAGGGGACAGGGGCTAGCACAGATACGCAGTATTTT CASSQGTGASTDTQYF
NA NA TRBJ2-3 TRBV6-1 TGTGCCAGCAGTGAAGCGCCCGGGGGTCCCCAGTATTTT CASSEAPGGPQYF